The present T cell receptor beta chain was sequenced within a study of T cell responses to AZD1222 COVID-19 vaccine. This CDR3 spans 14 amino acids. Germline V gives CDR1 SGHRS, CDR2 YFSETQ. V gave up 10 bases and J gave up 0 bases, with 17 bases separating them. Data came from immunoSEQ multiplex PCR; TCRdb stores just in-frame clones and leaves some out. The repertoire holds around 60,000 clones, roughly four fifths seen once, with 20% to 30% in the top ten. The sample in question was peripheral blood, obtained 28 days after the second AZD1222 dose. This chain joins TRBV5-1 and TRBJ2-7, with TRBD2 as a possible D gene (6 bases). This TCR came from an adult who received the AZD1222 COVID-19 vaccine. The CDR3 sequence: CASGSGPSSYEQYF. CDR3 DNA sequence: TGCGCCTCCGGGAGCGGACCGAGCTCCTACGAGCAGTACTTC.